This record looks at one T cell receptor beta chain sequence and its context. The data stem from a study of blood T cell repertoires in COVID-19. In the study overall: Italy, Spain and the United States were the sources of the convalescent and acute COVID-19 samples.

Here immunoSEQ multiplex PCR was the method, and the copy in TCRdb shows in-frame clones only, minus some. The table lists about 400,000 clones, 70% to 90% of them singletons. One Seattle source followed patients from active infection through their disease course. The clonotype originates from a woman aged 60-75 years with COVID-19, enrolled during active disease. Sample: peripheral blood.

The CDR3 spells CASRPTGQVTNEKLFF. The DNA for the CDR3 is TGTGCCAGCAGACCTACAGGGCAGGTCACTAATGAAAAACTGTTTTTT. V is TRBV5-5 and J is TRBJ1-4; tentative D call: TRBD1 (6 bases). Germline V CDR1 and CDR2: SGHKS, YYEKEE (reference sequence). Trimming removed 5 bases at V and 2 bases at J, with 16 bases between. There are 16 residues in the CDR3.